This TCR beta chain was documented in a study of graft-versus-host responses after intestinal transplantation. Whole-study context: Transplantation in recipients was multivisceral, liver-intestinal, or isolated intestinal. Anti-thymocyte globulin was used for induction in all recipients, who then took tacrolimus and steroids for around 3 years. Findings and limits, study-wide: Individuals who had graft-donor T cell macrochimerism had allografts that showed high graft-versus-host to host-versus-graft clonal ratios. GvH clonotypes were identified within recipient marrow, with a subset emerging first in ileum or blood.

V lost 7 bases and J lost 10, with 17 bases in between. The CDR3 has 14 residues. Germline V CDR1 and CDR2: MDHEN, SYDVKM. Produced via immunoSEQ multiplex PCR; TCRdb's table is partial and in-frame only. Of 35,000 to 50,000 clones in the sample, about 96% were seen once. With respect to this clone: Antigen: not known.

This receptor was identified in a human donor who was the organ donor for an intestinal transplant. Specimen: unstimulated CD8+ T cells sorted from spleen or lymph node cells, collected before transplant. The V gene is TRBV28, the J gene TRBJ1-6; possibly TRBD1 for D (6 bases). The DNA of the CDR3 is TGTGCCAGCACCCTAAGCAGGGACACCTCACCCCTCCACTTT. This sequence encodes CASTLSRDTSPLHF.